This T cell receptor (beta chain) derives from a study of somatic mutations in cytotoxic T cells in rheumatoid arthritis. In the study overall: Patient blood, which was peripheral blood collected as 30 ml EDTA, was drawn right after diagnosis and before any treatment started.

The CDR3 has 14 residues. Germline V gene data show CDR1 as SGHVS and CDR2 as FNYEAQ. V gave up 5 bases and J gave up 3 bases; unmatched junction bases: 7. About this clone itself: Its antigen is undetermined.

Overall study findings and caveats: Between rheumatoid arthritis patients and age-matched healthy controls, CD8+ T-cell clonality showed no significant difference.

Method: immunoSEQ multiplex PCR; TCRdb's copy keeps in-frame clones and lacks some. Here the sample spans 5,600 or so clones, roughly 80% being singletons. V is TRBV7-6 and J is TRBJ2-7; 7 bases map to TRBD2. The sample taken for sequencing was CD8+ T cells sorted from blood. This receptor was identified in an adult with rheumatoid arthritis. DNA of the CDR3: TGTGCCAGCAGCCCAGGGACGGGAGGCTACGAGCAGTACTTC. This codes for CASSPGTGGYEQYF.